One sample yielded the 32 T cell receptor beta chains listed below, sequenced in a study of T cell responses to AZD1222 COVID-19 vaccine. TCRdb's table, derived via immunoSEQ multiplex PCR, lists solely in-frame clones and lacks some. The sample has roughly 100,000 clones; around nine tenths are singletons. This specimen was peripheral blood, taken on day 0 of AZD1222 vaccination. All receptors come from an adult in good health.

The chain employs TRBV28 and TRBJ1-2; no clear D. The CDR3 is 12 residues long. Trimming took 5 bases from V and 4 from J, leaving 8 bases between them. The germline V gene encodes CDR1 MDHEN and CDR2 SYDVKM. The CDR3 DNA reads TGTGCCAGCAGTACCCCACCCTATGGCTACACCTTC. Its protein is CASSTPPYGYTF.

The gene calls are TRBV21-1 and TRBJ2-1; no DNA check was done on the table's D call, TRBD2. TRBV21-1 is flagged as a pseudogene. The length of the CDR3 is 19 residues. CDR3 nucleotides: TGTGCCAGCAGCAAAGCTATGACTAGCGGGGACGGTATAGGCAATGAGCAGTTCTTC. Translated, it gives CASSKAMTSGDGIGNEQFF.

The rearrangement links TRBV6-5 to TRBJ1-1; D is unclear. Between the trimmed V and J ends, which lost 0 bases and 4 bases, there was a span of 12 bases. Germline V gene lookup returns CDR1 MNHEY and CDR2 SVGAGI. The CDR3 extends over 15 amino acids. The CDR3 region is CASSYSIGLSTEAFF. CDR3 sequence (DNA): TGTGCCAGCAGTTACTCTATAGGGTTGAGCACTGAAGCTTTCTTT.

The CDR3 region is CASSLRGATEAFF. The DNA of the CDR3 is TGTGCCAGCAGCTTACGGGGCGCCACTGAAGCTTTCTTT. The chain links TRBV7-9 to TRBJ1-1; D perhaps matches TRBD1 (5 bases). CDR1 is SEHNR and CDR2 is FQNEAQ in the germline V gene (reference sequence). V was cut by 2 bases and J by 4 bases, with 8 bases left in between. The CDR3 extends over 13 amino acids.

The rearrangement joins TRBV7-9 to TRBJ1-1; TRBD1 aligns across 8 bases. Trimming at V came to 4 bases and at J to 8 bases, leaving 3 bases not matched to a gene. The CDR3 spans 12 residues. Looked up from germline, CDR1 is SEHNR and CDR2 is FQNEAQ (reference sequence). Written as DNA, the CDR3 is TGTGCCAGCAGCTCAGACAGGGGCGAAGCTTTCTTT. Amino acids: CASSSDRGEAFF.

V and J are TRBV21-1 and TRBJ2-2; the tabulated D call, TRBD1, remains unverified against the DNA. TRBV21-1 is marked as a pseudogene. CDR3 length: 15 amino acids. The CDR3 here is CASSPKERGTGELFF. DNA of the CDR3: TGTGCCAGCAGCCCTAAGGAGAGGGGGACCGGGGAGCTGTTTTTT.

V gene TRBV2 combines with J gene TRBJ2-5, with 10 nucleotides matching TRBD2. With V trimmed by 5 bases and J by 5 bases, 17 bases remained unmatched. This CDR3 region has 18 residues. Germline lookup yields CDR1 SNHLY and CDR2 FYNNEI. The CDR3 sequence: CASSSGLSGRAWGETQYF. In nucleotides, the CDR3 is TGTGCCAGCAGTTCCGGACTGAGCGGGAGGGCCTGGGGGGAGACCCAGTACTTC.

The rearrangement joins TRBV10-1 to TRBJ2-1; 10 bases map to TRBD2. The CDR3 is 15 amino acids. The J segment lost 4 bases and the V segment lost 3 bases, leaving 3 bases of the junction unmatched. Germline CDR1 and CDR2: WNHNN and SYGVQD (reference sequence). Here the CDR3 reads CASSEGTSVYNEQFF. The CDR3 region has the DNA TGCGCCAGCAGTGAAGGGACTAGCGTTTACAATGAGCAGTTCTTC.

V is TRBV28 and J is TRBJ2-7; D gene ambiguous. The CDR3 spans 15 residues. Germline V gene lookup returns CDR1 MDHEN and CDR2 SYDVKM. The V and J ends lost 6 bases and 2 bases respectively, with 17 bases between them. CDR3 residues: CASRTTAPFTYEQYF. Here the CDR3 DNA reads TGTGCCAGCAGAACCACAGCACCTTTCACCTACGAGCAGTACTTC.

This clone has a handful of counts. The rearrangement joins TRBV27 to TRBJ1-1; weak D call: TRBD1 (5 bases). This CDR3 region has 18 residues. Trimming removed 2 bases at V and 2 bases at J, with 21 bases between. CDR1 is MNHEY, CDR2 SMNVEV, per germline (reference sequence). The chain's CDR3 is CASSLGYLEAGTNTEAFF. CDR3 DNA: TGTGCCAGCAGTTTAGGGTACCTAGAGGCAGGGACTAACACTGAAGCTTTCTTT.

This chain connects TRBV6-5 to TRBJ2-7; D is unresolved. The CDR3 is 11 amino acids. Trimming removed 6 bases at V and 3 bases at J, with 6 bases between. Germline CDR1 reads MNHEY; CDR2 reads SVGAGI. CDR3 sequence: CASRLDYEQYF. DNA of the CDR3: TGTGCCAGCAGGCTAGACTACGAGCAGTACTTC.

The J gene is TRBJ2-1, the V gene TRBV9; possibly TRBD1 for D (5 bases). V shed 4 bases and J shed 8 bases, with 19 bases lying between them. Germline V CDR1 and CDR2: SGDLS, YYNGEE. The CDR3 consists of 15 residues. The CDR3 reads CASSPTNTKGDEQFF. CDR3 sequence (DNA): TGTGCCAGCAGCCCGACAAATACCAAAGGGGATGAGCAGTTCTTC.

The chain uses TRBV6-5 and TRBJ1-2; D not resolved. There are 15 residues in the CDR3. The V gene's germline CDR1 is MNHEY and CDR2 SVGAGI. Trimming removed 10 bases at V and 5 bases at J, with 23 bases between. CDR3 in amino acids: CATVSDTQIPYGYTF. The CDR3 DNA reads TGTGCCACCGTGTCCGACACCCAAATCCCGTATGGCTACACCTTC.

The gene calls are TRBV3-1 (or the pseudogene TRBV3-2) and TRBJ2-3; D gene ambiguous. V was pared by 7 bases and J by 4 bases, with 21 bases between. The CDR3 is 16 amino acids. Germline CDR1 is LGHDT and CDR2 is YNNKEL (reference sequence). The chain's CDR3 is CASTRRGARDADTQYF. In DNA, the CDR3 is TGTGCCAGCACCCGGAGAGGTGCGAGAGACGCAGATACGCAGTATTTT.

This clone was seen a single time. The V call is TRBV6-2 or TRBV6-3, the J call TRBJ2-1; D uncertain. Between the trimmed V and J ends, which lost 5 bases and 6 bases, there was a span of 8 bases. CDR3 size: 12 residues. Germline-derived CDR1 and CDR2 are MNHEY and SVGEGT. The CDR3 protein is CASSRPGNEQFF. The CDR3 region has the DNA TGTGCCAGCAGTCGACCCGGCAATGAGCAGTTCTTC.

The genes are TRBV5-1 and TRBJ1-2, with no clear D. V was shortened by 4 bases and J by 7 bases, with 14 bases between the two germline ends. Germline V gives CDR1 SGHRS, CDR2 YFSETQ. The CDR3 loop spans 13 amino acids. The CDR3 sequence: CASSIDQRFGYTF. The CDR3 DNA follows: TGCGCCAGCAGCATTGACCAGCGGTTTGGCTACACCTTC.

The chain joins TRBV28 to TRBJ1-2; no definite D call. The CDR3 covers 12 residues. Trimming shortened V by 1 base and J by 7 bases, and 7 bases separated the two germline ends. The V gene's germline CDR1 is MDHEN and CDR2 SYDVKM. As DNA, the CDR3 is TGTGCCAGCAGTTTATTAGTGGGTGGCTACACCTTC. This codes for CASSLLVGGYTF.

V gene TRBV13 combines with J gene TRBJ1-1, with a weak D call TRBD1 (6 bases). The CDR3 length is 16 residues. Trimming pared 2 bases from V and 5 bases from J, leaving 18 bases between. Looked up from germline, CDR1 is PRHDT and CDR2 is FYEKMQ (reference sequence). Here the CDR3 reads CASSLNGWQGRTEAFF. In nucleotides, the CDR3 is TGTGCCAGCAGCTTAAATGGGTGGCAGGGGAGGACTGAAGCTTTCTTT.

This sequence joins TRBV1 and TRBJ2-7. TRBV1 is flagged as a pseudogene. CDR3 length: 11 amino acids. The CDR3 spells CTSSLTHEQYF. The CDR3 nucleotides are TGCACCAGCAGCCTCACCCACGAGCAGTACTTC.

V gene TRBV5-1 combines with J gene TRBJ2-1; maybe TRBD2 (5 bases). The V and J ends lost 3 bases and 10 bases respectively, with 14 bases between them. The CDR3 consists of 13 residues. Germline lookup yields CDR1 SGHRS and CDR2 YFSETQ. The CDR3 is CASSYSGKEEQFF. CDR3 DNA sequence: TGCGCCAGCAGCTACTCGGGGAAGGAAGAGCAGTTCTTC.

The chain recombines TRBV2 with TRBJ2-2, with D possibly being TRBD1 (6 bases). This CDR3 has 16 residues. CDR1 and CDR2 from the germline V gene are SNHLY and FYNNEI. The V gene lost 6 bases and the J gene lost 0 bases, with 14 bases spanning the gap. The CDR3: CASRGGSGSNTGELFF. Written as DNA, the CDR3 is TGTGCCAGCAGAGGGGGATCGGGATCGAACACCGGGGAGCTGTTTTTT.

The V call is TRBV11-3, the J call TRBJ2-7; tentatively, D is TRBD1 or TRBD2 (5 bases each). The germline CDR1 and CDR2 sequences are SGHNT and YENEEA. V was pared by 0 bases and J by 3 bases, with 21 bases between. The CDR3 runs 18 residues. CDR3 region: CASSLESLGEDSVYEQYF. The CDR3 nucleotides read TGTGCCAGCAGCTTAGAGAGCTTGGGGGAAGACTCAGTCTACGAGCAGTACTTC.

The table lists this clone with a count of one. The V and J genes are TRBV5-1 and TRBJ2-3, with D uncertain. The CDR3 sequence is 13 residues long. The V and J ends lost 2 bases and 1 base respectively, with 5 bases between them. Germline V gene data show CDR1 as SGHRS and CDR2 as YFSETQ. The CDR3 sequence: CASSFGGTDTQYF. DNA for the CDR3: TGCGCCAGCAGCTTCGGAGGCACAGATACGCAGTATTTT.

CDR3 sequence (DNA): TGTGCCAGCAGCCATTTAGGGGCAGCCAAAAACATTCAGTACTTC. It specifies CASSHLGAAKNIQYF. This sequence joins TRBV16 and TRBJ2-4, with D perhaps TRBD1 (5 bases). The CDR3 is 15 amino acids. The germline V gene has CDR1 KGHSY and CDR2 FQNENV. V lost 3 bases and J 0 bases, leaving 9 bases between the germline ends.

The V gene is TRBV11-2, the J gene TRBJ1-4; no clear D gene. The CDR3 is made up of 15 amino acids. The germline V gene encodes CDR1 SGHAT and CDR2 FQNNGV. The ends were cut back, 4 bases at V and 0 bases at J, with 9 bases in the middle. The CDR3 bases are TGTGCCAGCAGCTCATACCCAGCAACTAATGAAAAACTGTTTTTT. Its translation: CASSSYPATNEKLFF.

This sequence joins TRBV14 and TRBJ1-4; D not certain. The CDR3 has 15 residues. The ends were cut back, 6 bases at V and 8 bases at J, with 19 bases in the middle. Per germline, CDR1 SGHDN and CDR2 FVKESK. The CDR3: CASSTQALPGEKLFF. The CDR3 DNA follows: TGTGCCAGCAGTACTCAGGCCCTACCGGGGGAAAAACTGTTTTTT.

This rearrangement joins TRBV3-1 (or the pseudogene TRBV3-2) to TRBJ2-7; D is possibly TRBD2 (6 bases). The CDR3 runs 15 residues. Trimming stripped 3 bases from V and 4 bases from J, with 16 bases between. Per the germline V gene, CDR1 is LGHDT and CDR2 is YNNKEL (reference sequence). CDR3 in DNA: TGTGCCAGCAGCCACAACCGGGACTCCACATACGAGCAGTACTTC. It codes for CASSHNRDSTYEQYF.

The V gene is TRBV6-6, the J gene TRBJ1-5, with D perhaps TRBD1 (5 bases). Germline V gives CDR1 MNHNY, CDR2 SVGAGI (reference sequence). The germline V and J ends were trimmed by 0 bases and 4 bases, with 10 bases remaining between them. The CDR3 length is 15 residues. The CDR3 protein is CASSYSSRENQPQHF. Here the CDR3 DNA reads TGTGCCAGCAGTTACTCCTCCAGGGAGAATCAGCCCCAGCATTTT.

The gene calls are TRBV7-2 and TRBJ2-7; TRBD1 agrees at 8 bases. Germline CDR1 reads SGHTA; CDR2 reads FQGNSA. J lost 4 bases, V lost 5 bases, and 4 bases had no gene match. The CDR3 length is 13 residues. CDR3 in amino acids: CASSPRQGYEQYF. The CDR3 region has the DNA TGTGCCAGCAGCCCGAGACAGGGGTACGAGCAGTACTTC.

The chain uses TRBV5-1 and TRBJ1-6; no clear D. The germline V gene has CDR1 SGHRS and CDR2 YFSETQ. Trimming left V 4 bases short and J 4 bases short, with 15 bases between. This CDR3 is 16 amino acids long. The CDR3 sequence is CASSSDPTAYNSPLHF. Here the CDR3 DNA reads TGCGCCAGCAGCAGCGACCCTACAGCTTATAATTCACCCCTCCACTTT.

The V call is TRBV29-1, the J call TRBJ2-1; D is uncertain. Germline V gene data show CDR1 as SQVTM and CDR2 as ANQGSEA. With 4 bases removed from V and 9 bases from J, the gap between germline ends came to 7 bases. The CDR3 is 10 residues long. CDR3 amino acids: CSVGLSEQFF. In DNA, the CDR3 is TGCAGCGTTGGCCTGAGTGAGCAGTTCTTC.

This rearrangement joins TRBV30 to TRBJ1-1; D call uncertain. The V and J ends lost 3 bases and 1 base respectively, with 12 bases between them. Germline CDR1 is GTSNPN and CDR2 is SVGIG (reference sequence). The CDR3 is made up of 14 amino acids. The CDR3 sequence: CAWRLPSQNTEAFF. In DNA, the CDR3 is TGTGCCTGGAGACTCCCCAGTCAGAACACTGAAGCTTTCTTT.